The next 6 T cell receptor beta chains were all read from a single sample in a study of T cells after posttransplantation cyclophosphamide. TCRdb's copy holds only in-frame clones and misses some; the assay was immunoSEQ multiplex PCR. The sample consists of 30,000 to 40,000 clones, 70% to 90% of them appearing once. The sample comprised PBMCs. Receptor source: a woman in her 40s with a blood cancer, CMV-positive, and with a related stem cell donor.

The chain joins TRBV7-9 to TRBJ2-5, with 10 bases lining up with TRBD1. The J call may be in error: the DNA end matches TRBJ2-7 better. CDR3 length: 18 amino acids. The germline V gene has CDR1 SEHNR and CDR2 FQNEAQ (reference sequence). CDR3 region: CASSLEGGGTGATYEQYF. CDR3 sequence (DNA): TGTGCCAGCAGCTTAGAGGGGGGCGGGACAGGGGCCACCTACGAGCAGTACTTC.

The rearrangement links TRBV7-2 to TRBJ2-5; TRBD2 matches 10 bases. V shed 4 bases and J 5 bases; nucleotides not matched to a gene: 7. The CDR3 length is 15 residues. Germline values: CDR1 SGHTA, CDR2 FQGNSA. The CDR3 region has the DNA TGTGCCAGCAGCTCAGGGGTTAGCGGGGGGGAGACCCAGTACTTC. Protein: CASSSGVSGGETQYF.

The chain has TRBV27 and TRBJ1-4; 7 nucleotides match TRBD1. The J segment lost 8 bases and the V segment lost 7 bases, leaving 7 bases of the junction unmatched. Germline CDR1 MNHEY, CDR2 SMNVEV (reference sequence). The CDR3 runs 13 residues. CDR3 nucleotide sequence: TGTGCCAGCAAGACAGGGCTGCAAGAAAAACTGTTTTTT. Protein product: CASKTGLQEKLFF.

This sequence joins TRBV18 and TRBJ2-3; weak D call: TRBD1 (5 bases). The germline gives CDR1 KGHSH, CDR2 LQKENI. The CDR3 runs to 14 residues. V dropped 3 bases and J dropped 3 bases, with 10 bases sitting between them. CDR3 sequence (DNA): TGTGCCAGCTCACCCCGACAGACAACAGATACGCAGTATTTT. Translated: CASSPRQTTDTQYF.

The V call is TRBV7-9, the J call TRBJ1-1; unclear D gene. V lost 1 base and J 11 bases, leaving 11 bases between the germline ends. Germline loops: CDR1 SEHNR, CDR2 FQNEAQ (reference sequence). The CDR3 totals 12 residues. The CDR3 here is CASSLGPYPAFF. In nucleotides, the CDR3 is TGTGCCAGCAGCTTAGGTCCTTATCCCGCTTTCTTT.

The chain is built from TRBV11-1 and TRBJ2-1; 11 nucleotides agree with TRBD1. V lost 4 bases to trimming and J lost 8 bases; unmatched junction nucleotides: 7. This CDR3 has 15 residues. Germline values: CDR1 SGHAT, CDR2 FQDESV (reference sequence). As DNA, the CDR3 is TGTGCCAGCAGCTCCGGACAGGGGGCCGGGGATGAGCAGTTCTTC. Residues: CASSSGQGAGDEQFF.